The 14 T cell receptor beta chains below all came from one sample that was sequenced in a study of blood T cells in healthy people across ages. Sample-barcoded 5' priming and a J-beta primer mix drove a second PCR of about 7 to 12 cycles. TCRdb processed the 5' RACE reads anew with MiXCR; each CDR3 protein has one entry. The sample consists of 450,000 to 700,000 distinct CDR3 sequences, 27% of them appearing once. Material: blood. The receptors originated from a woman in her 70s in good health.

This clonotype has only a few counts. This chain links TRBV6-2 or TRBV6-3 with TRBJ2-1; maybe TRBD1 (5 bases). With 5 bases removed from V and 0 bases from J, the gap between germline ends came to 14 bases. This CDR3 has 16 residues. The germline V gene encodes CDR1 MNHEY and CDR2 SVGEGT. In DNA, the CDR3 is TGTGCCAGCAGTGGTCCCGGACACTTCTCCTACAATGAGCAGTTCTTC. It is translated as CASSGPGHFSYNEQFF.

This sequence joins TRBV7-9 and TRBJ1-4; tentative D call: TRBD1 (5 bases). The V and J ends lost 3 bases and 6 bases respectively, with 11 bases between them. CDR3 length: 14 residues. Germline V gene data show CDR1 as SEHNR and CDR2 as FQNEAQ (reference sequence). Here the CDR3 reads CASSFGRADEKLFF. The CDR3 DNA sequence: TGTGCCAGCAGCTTCGGCAGGGCAGATGAAAAACTGTTTTTT.

The V gene is TRBV12-3 or TRBV12-4, the J gene TRBJ1-1, with D tentatively TRBD1 (5 bases). The CDR3 contains 13 residues. V was cut by 6 bases and J by 3 bases, with 11 bases left in between. The CDR3 loop is CASSVGGYTEAFF. In DNA form, the CDR3 reads TGTGCCAGCAGCGTGGGGGGGTACACTGAAGCTTTCTTT.

The chain couples TRBV5-1 to TRBJ2-3, with 11 bases identical to TRBD1. From germline, CDR1 is SGHRS and CDR2 YFSETQ. The CDR3 has 15 residues. The V and J ends lost 4 bases and 3 bases, in that order; junction bases with no gene match: 4. CDR3 bases: TGCGCCAGCAGCACGGGACAGGGGGTAACAGATACGCAGTATTTT. Translating gives CASSTGQGVTDTQYF.

This clonotype was detected only a few times. The chain carries TRBV5-1 and TRBJ1-3; 7 bases line up with TRBD1. Per the germline V gene, CDR1 is SGHRS and CDR2 is YFSETQ. After removal of 3 bases from V and 1 base from J, the junction contained 4 bases not matched to a gene. The CDR3 is 15 residues long. The chain's CDR3 is CASSSAGGSGNTIYF. CDR3 nucleotide sequence: TGCGCCAGCAGCTCGGCAGGGGGGTCTGGAAACACCATATATTTT.

This sequence joins TRBV5-1 and TRBJ2-1, with 7 bases lining up with TRBD2. J gave up 3 bases and V 6 bases, and 9 bases lay outside the gene matches. The CDR3 spans 15 residues. Germline CDR1 SGHRS, CDR2 YFSETQ. As DNA, the CDR3 is TGCGCCAGCAACCCCCTTGGCGGGAGCTACAATGAGCAGTTCTTC. Its protein product is CASNPLGGSYNEQFF.

A note on this clonotype: One end of the junction varies from germline; a read error may be responsible. This chain uses TRBV5-1 with TRBJ1-4; a possible D gene is TRBD1 (5 bases). The V gene's germline CDR1 is SGHRS and CDR2 YFSETQ. CDR3 size: 15 residues. The CDR3, as DNA: TGCGCCAGCAGCACCGGGACCATGGCAGATGAAACACTGTTTTTT. Encoded protein: CASSTGTMADETLFF.

This clonotype was seen a handful of times. The chain uses TRBV4-2 and TRBJ2-1; possible D gene TRBD1, 5 bases. This CDR3 region has 16 residues. V dropped 0 bases and J dropped 0 bases, with 9 bases sitting between them. The germline V gene encodes CDR1 LGHNA and CDR2 YNFKEQ. The CDR3 is CASSQEGVSSYNEQFF. The CDR3 DNA sequence: TGTGCCAGCAGCCAAGAAGGGGTGAGCTCCTACAATGAGCAGTTCTTC.

This clonotype was counted a few times. This chain links TRBV6-5 with TRBJ1-2; a possible D gene is TRBD1 (5 bases). CDR1 is MNHEY, CDR2 SVGAGI, per germline. This CDR3 has 13 residues. V was cut by 7 bases and J by 4 bases, with 13 bases left in between. CDR3 in DNA: TGTGCCAGCACACCAGGGTTGTTCTATGGCTACACCTTC. Translated, it gives CASTPGLFYGYTF.

Ten or more counts support this clonotype. This sequence joins TRBV6-5 and TRBJ2-1; D gene unclear. Germline-derived CDR1 and CDR2 are MNHEY and SVGAGI. V lost 3 bases and J 11 bases, leaving 8 bases between the germline ends. The length of the CDR3 is 11 residues. The CDR3 DNA reads TGTGCCAGCAGTTATCAAGGGAAGCAGTTCTTC. Its translation: CASSYQGKQFF.

A note on this clonotype: The junction and the germline gene differ at one end; a read error may be behind it. The gene calls are TRBV20-1 and TRBJ2-7; D ambiguous. The germline V gene encodes CDR1 DFQATT and CDR2 SNEGSKA (reference sequence). This CDR3 has 12 residues. For the CDR3, the DNA is TGCAGTGCTGGAGATTCCTACAATGAGCAGTACTTC. Amino acid sequence: CSAGDSYNEQYF.

This sequence joins TRBV7-2 and TRBJ2-7; D remains unclear. Germline V lookup: CDR1 SGHTA, CDR2 FQGNSA. This CDR3 has 15 residues. V dropped 3 bases and J dropped 0 bases, with 12 bases sitting between them. The CDR3 DNA is TGTGCCAGCAGCTTGGGCAGGACCCTCTCCTACGAGCAGTACTTC. It specifies CASSLGRTLSYEQYF. Based on the CDR3 plus reference TRBV7-2 and TRBJ2-7, the full variable domain is GAGVSQSPSNKVTEKGKDVELRCDPISGHTALYWYRQSLGQGLEFLIYFQGNSAPDKSGLPSDRFSAERTGGSVSTLTIQRTQQEDSAVYLCASSLGRTLSYEQYFGPGTRLTVT.

The V call is TRBV5-1, the J call TRBJ1-4; no clear D. The V gene's germline CDR1 is SGHRS and CDR2 YFSETQ. There are 13 residues in the CDR3. The germline V and J ends were trimmed by 2 bases and 8 bases, with 10 bases remaining between them. The chain's CDR3 is CASSLLGSEKLFF. CDR3 DNA sequence: TGCGCCAGCAGCTTATTGGGTTCGGAAAAACTGTTTTTT. Filled out from reference TRBV5-1 and TRBJ1-4, the complete variable domain reads KAGVTQTPRYLIKTRGQQVTLSCSPISGHRSVSWYQQTPGQGLQFLFEYFSETQRNKGNFPGRFSGRQFSNSRSEMNVSTLELGDSALYLCASSLLGSEKLFFGSGTQLSVL.

The V and J genes are TRBV7-2 and TRBJ2-1; D remains unclear. The CDR3 is 12 residues long. Germline CDR1 reads SGHTA; CDR2 reads FQGNSA. V was cut by 5 bases and J by 10 bases, with 12 bases left in between. The CDR3 here is CASSVQWGEQFF. The CDR3 DNA follows: TGTGCCAGCAGCGTTCAATGGGGAGAGCAGTTCTTC. The full variable domain, with the rest looked up from reference TRBV7-2 and TRBJ2-1, is GAGVSQSPSNKVTEKGKDVELRCDPISGHTALYWYRQSLGQGLEFLIYFQGNSAPDKSGLPSDRFSAERTGGSVSTLTIQRTQQEDSAVYLCASSVQWGEQFFGPGTRLTVL.